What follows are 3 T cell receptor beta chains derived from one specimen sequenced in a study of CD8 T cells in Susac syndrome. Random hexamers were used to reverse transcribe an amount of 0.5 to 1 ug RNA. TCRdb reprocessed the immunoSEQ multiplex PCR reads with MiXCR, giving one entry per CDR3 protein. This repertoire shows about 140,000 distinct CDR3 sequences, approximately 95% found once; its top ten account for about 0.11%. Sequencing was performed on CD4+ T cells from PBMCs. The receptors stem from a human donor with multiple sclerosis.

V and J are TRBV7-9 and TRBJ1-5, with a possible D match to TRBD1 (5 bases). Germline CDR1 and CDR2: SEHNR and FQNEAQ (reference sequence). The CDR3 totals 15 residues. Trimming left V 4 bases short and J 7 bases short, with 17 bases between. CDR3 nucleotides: TGTGCCAGCAGCTCCGGGGTACAGGCCTCCCAGCCCCAGCATTTT. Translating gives CASSSGVQASQPQHF.

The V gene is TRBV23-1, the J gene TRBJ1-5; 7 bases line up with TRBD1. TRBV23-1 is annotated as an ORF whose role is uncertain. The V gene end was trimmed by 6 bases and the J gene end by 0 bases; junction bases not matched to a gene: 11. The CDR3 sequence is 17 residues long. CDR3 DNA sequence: TGCGCCAGCAGAGGTGACAGGGCCCACTATAGCAATCAGCCCCAGCATTTT. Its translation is CASRGDRAHYSNQPQHF.

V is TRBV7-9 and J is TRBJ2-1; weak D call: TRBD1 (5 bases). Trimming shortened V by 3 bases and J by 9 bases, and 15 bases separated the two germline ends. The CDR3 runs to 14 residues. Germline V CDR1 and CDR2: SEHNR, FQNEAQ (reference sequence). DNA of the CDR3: TGTGCCAGCAGCTTTGGCCAGGGTCGAGTTGAGCAGTTCTTC. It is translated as CASSFGQGRVEQFF.